This T cell receptor (beta chain) was captured in a study of shared clonotypes between healthy human individuals. Original processing methods: Junction-only immunoSEQ sequences carried no quality scores, so filtering differed. The repertoire was sequenced with immunoSEQ multiplex PCR; TCRdb's copy has only in-frame clones and lacks some. That table furnishes V, J and clone size, whereas the DNA furnished D and trimming. The sample holds 1.5 million to 1.9 million clones, nearly 99% seen once. Only Caucasian adults living in Nashville, Tennessee made up the donor group. The TCR comes from a young man in good health. Sequenced sample: naive CD4+ T cells sorted from blood. Noted subset: CD45RA+ positively selected.

CDR3 in amino acids: CASSFGFGVETQYF. CDR3 in DNA: TGTGCCAGCAGCTTTGGGTTCGGGGTAGAGACCCAGTACTTC. The chain joins TRBV5-5 to TRBJ2-5, with a tentative D call TRBD2 (5 bases). V lost 2 bases, J lost 4 bases, and 12 bases lay in between. Germline CDR1 SGHKS, CDR2 YYEKEE (reference sequence). This CDR3 is built from 14 residues.